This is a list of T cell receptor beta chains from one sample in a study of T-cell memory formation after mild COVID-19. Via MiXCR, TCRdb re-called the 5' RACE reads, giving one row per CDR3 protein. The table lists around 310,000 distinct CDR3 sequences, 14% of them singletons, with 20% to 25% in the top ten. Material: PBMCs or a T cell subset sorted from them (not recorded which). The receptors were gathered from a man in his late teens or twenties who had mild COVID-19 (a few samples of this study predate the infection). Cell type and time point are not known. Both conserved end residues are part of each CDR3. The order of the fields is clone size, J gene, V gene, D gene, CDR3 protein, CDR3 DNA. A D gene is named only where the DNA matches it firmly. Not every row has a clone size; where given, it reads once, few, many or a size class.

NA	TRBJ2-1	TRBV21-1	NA	CASSNVSGRGDEQFF	TGTGCCAGCAGCAATGTGTCAGGCCGAGGGGATGAGCAGTTCTTC
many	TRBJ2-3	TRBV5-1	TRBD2	CASRSGLAGDVDTQYF	TGCGCCAGCAGATCAGGTCTAGCGGGGGACGTAGATACGCAGTATTTT
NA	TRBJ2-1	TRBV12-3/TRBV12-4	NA	CASSPTRGGDEQFF	TGTGCCAGCAGTCCCACTCGCGGGGGCGATGAGCAGTTCTTC
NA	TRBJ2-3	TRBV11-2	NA	CASSLTRSDTQYF	TGTGCCAGCAGCCTGACTAGGTCAGATACGCAGTATTTT
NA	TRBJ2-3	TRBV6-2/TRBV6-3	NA	CAISLGMDTDTQYF	TGTGCCATTTCGTTAGGGATGGACACAGATACGCAGTATTTT
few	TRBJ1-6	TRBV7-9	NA	CASSPPVSPLHF	TGTGCCAGCAGCCCTCCCGTTTCACCCCTCCACTTT
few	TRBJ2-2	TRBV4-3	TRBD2	CASSLKRGNTGELFF	TGCGCCAGCAGCCTAAAGCGGGGGAACACCGGGGAGCTGTTTTTT
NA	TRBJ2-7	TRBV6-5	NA	CASSRVLGHEQYF	TGTGCCAGCAGCCGGGTACTAGGCCACGAGCAGTACTTC
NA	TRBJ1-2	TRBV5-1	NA	CASSPGSGTNGYTF	TGCGCCAGCAGCCCAGGGTCCGGGACAAATGGCTACACCTTC
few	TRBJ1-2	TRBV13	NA	CASSQEGGGYTF	TGTGCCAGCAGCCAGGAGGGAGGTGGCTACACCTTC
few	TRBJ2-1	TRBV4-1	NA	CASSQIGGEDEQFF	TGCGCCAGCAGCCAAATAGGCGGGGAGGATGAGCAGTTCTTC
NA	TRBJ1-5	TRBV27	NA	CASRLESYSNQPQHF	TGTGCCAGCAGGTTGGAGTCGTATAGCAATCAGCCCCAGCATTTT
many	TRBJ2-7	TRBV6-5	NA	CASSYRVRYEQYF	TGTGCCAGCAGTTACAGGGTTAGGTACGAGCAGTACTTC
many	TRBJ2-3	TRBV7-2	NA	CASSWLRDTQYF	TGTGCCAGCAGCTGGCTTAGGGATACGCAGTATTTT
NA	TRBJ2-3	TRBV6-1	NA	CASSDQMFTDTQYF	TGTGCCAGCAGTGATCAGATGTTCACAGATACGCAGTATTTT
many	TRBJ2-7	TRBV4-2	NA	CASSQEPLVVHEQYF	TGTGCCAGCAGCCAAGAACCACTGGTGGTCCACGAGCAGTACTTC
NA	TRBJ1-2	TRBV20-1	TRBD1	CSASTGVDGGYTF	TGCAGTGCTTCGACAGGGGTGGACGGTGGCTACACCTTC
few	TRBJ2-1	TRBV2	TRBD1	CASRVDRVRRYNEQFF	TGTGCCAGCAGGGTTGACAGGGTGAGACGCTACAATGAGCAGTTCTTC
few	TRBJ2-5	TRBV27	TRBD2	CASSLSPPGLAQETQYF	TGTGCCAGCAGTTTATCGCCACCGGGACTAGCTCAAGAGACCCAGTACTTC
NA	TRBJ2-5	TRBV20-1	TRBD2	CSAPSTGTSETQYF	TGCAGTGCTCCTTCCACCGGGACTAGCGAGACCCAGTACTTC
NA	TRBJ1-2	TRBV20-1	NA	CSASKGVSGGYTF	TGCAGTGCTAGTAAGGGGGTGTCAGGTGGCTACACCTTC
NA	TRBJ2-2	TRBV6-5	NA	CASREQGWGNSGELFF	TGTGCCAGCAGAGAACAGGGTTGGGGTAACTCCGGGGAGCTGTTTTTT
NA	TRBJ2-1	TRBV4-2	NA	CASSQVLDGEQFF	TGTGCCAGCAGCCAAGTTCTTGATGGTGAGCAGTTCTTC
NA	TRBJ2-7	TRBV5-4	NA	CASRDGARMDEQYF	TGTGCCAGCAGGGATGGGGCCAGAATGGACGAGCAGTACTTC
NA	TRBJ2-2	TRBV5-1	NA	CASSLAPGYTGELFF	TGCGCCAGCAGCTTGGCGCCAGGGTATACCGGGGAGCTGTTTTTT